This T cell receptor beta chain came from a study of cytomegalovirus exposure and HLA in healthy donors. In the PCR, 60 Vbeta and 13 Jbeta primers were used. Clones were sequenced by immunoSEQ multiplex PCR, and TCRdb holds only the in-frame ones, with some missing. The profile covers some 150,000 clones, with over 70% appearing a single time and 5.5% to 6% taken by the ten largest. V shed 3 bases, J shed 11 bases, and the junction held 4 bases outside the gene matches. The CDR3 totals 12 residues. Germline CDR1 is MNHEY and CDR2 is SMNVEV (reference sequence). This TCR was sampled from a man younger than 45 in good health and CMV-seropositive. Sequences were obtained from PBMCs. V and J are TRBV27 and TRBJ2-3, with 8 nucleotides matching TRBD1. The CDR3 nucleotides read TGTGCCAGCAGTTTGAAACAGGGGGTGCAGTATTTT. Residues: CASSLKQGVQYF.